The TCR beta chain described here comes from a study of cytomegalovirus exposure and HLA in healthy donors. The CDR3 runs 15 residues. The germline V gene has CDR1 GTSNPN and CDR2 SVGIG (reference sequence). V was shortened by 2 bases and J by 10 bases, with 18 bases between the two germline ends. The PCR employed 60 Vbeta primers together with 13 Jbeta primers. Method: immunoSEQ multiplex PCR; TCRdb's copy keeps in-frame clones and lacks some. The data contain about 65,000 clones, around four fifths of them singletons. The sequence was obtained from a girl between 10 and 17 years old in good health and CMV-seropositive. Input material: PBMCs. The chain joins TRBV30 to TRBJ1-6; no firm D call. In nucleotides, the CDR3 is TGTGCCTGGAGTCCACGGATCCGGGAGGACTCACCCCTCCACTTT. Amino acid sequence: CAWSPRIREDSPLHF.